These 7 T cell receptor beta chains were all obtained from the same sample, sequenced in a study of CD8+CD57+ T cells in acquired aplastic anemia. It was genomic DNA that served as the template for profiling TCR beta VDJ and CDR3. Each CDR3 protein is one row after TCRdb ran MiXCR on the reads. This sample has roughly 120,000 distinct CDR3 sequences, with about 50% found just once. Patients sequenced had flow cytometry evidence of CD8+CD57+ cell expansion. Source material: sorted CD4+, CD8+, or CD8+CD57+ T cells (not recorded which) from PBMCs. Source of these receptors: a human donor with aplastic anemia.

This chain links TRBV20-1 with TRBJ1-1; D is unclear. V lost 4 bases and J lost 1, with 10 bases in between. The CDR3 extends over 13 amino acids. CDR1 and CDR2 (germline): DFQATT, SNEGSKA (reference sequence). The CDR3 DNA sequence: TGCAGTGCTACTAGGACGGCGAACACTGAAGCTTTCTTT. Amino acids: CSATRTANTEAFF.

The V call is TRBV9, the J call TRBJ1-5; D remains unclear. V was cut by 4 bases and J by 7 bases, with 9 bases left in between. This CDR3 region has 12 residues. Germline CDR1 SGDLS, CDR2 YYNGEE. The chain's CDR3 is CASSTPGQPQHF. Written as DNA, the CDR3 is TGTGCCAGCAGCACCCCCGGGCAGCCCCAGCATTTT.

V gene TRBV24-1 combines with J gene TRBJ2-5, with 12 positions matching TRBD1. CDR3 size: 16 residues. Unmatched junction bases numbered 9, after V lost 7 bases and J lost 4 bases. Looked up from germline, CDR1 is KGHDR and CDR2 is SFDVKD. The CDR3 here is CATSRGQGAVGETQYF. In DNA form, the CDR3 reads TGTGCCACCAGCCGGGGACAGGGGGCGGTGGGAGAGACCCAGTACTTC.

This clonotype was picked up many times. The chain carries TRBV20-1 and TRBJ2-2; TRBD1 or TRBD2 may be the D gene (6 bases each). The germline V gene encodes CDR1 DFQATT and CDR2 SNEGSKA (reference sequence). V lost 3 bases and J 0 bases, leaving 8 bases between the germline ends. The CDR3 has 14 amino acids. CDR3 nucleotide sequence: TGCAGTGCTAGGGAGGGGGCGAACACCGGGGAGCTGTTTTTT. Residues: CSAREGANTGELFF.

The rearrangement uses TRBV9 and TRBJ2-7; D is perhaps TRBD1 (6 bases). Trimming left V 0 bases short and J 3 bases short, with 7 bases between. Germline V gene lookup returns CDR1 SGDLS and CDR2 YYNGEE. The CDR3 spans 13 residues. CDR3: CASSVGQDYEQYF. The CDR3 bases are TGTGCCAGCAGCGTAGGACAGGACTACGAGCAGTACTTC.

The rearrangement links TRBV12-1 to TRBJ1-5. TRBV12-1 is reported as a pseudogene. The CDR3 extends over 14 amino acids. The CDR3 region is CASSIDIHRWPQHF. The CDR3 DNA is TGTGCCAGCAGCATTGACATCCACCGTTGGCCCCAGCATTTT.

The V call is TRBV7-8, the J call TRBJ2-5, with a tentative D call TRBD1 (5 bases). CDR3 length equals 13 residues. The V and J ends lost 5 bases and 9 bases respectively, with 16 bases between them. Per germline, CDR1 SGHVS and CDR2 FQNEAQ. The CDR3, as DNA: TGTGCCAGCAGCGAGGCTCAGGGTCGGGCCCAGTACTTC. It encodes CASSEAQGRAQYF.